This T cell receptor beta chain was observed in a study of siplizumab effects on memory and regulatory T cells. This clone was counted a few times. Clones were sequenced by immunoSEQ multiplex PCR, and TCRdb holds only the in-frame ones, with some missing. The data hold about 94,000 clones, with about 94% observed a single time. V was pared by 7 bases and J by 0 bases, with 17 bases between. The CDR3 sequence is 15 residues long. Germline lookup yields CDR1 SQVTM and CDR2 ANQGSEA. The chain recombines TRBV29-1 with TRBJ2-3; tentative D call: TRBD2 (7 bases). The sample was non-Treg CD4+ T cells sorted from blood. The clonotype comes from a human donor in good health. The CDR3 protein is CSATRGGTSTDTQYF. In DNA form, the CDR3 reads TGCAGCGCCACGAGGGGGGGAACCAGCACAGATACGCAGTATTTT.